This entry concerns a single T cell receptor (beta chain). These data are taken from a study of blood T cell repertoires in COVID-19. At the level of the study: Sites in the United States, Italy and Spain provided acute and convalescent COVID-19 samples. The cDNA or gDNA used as material had been derived from T cells, B-cell-depleted T cells, or PBMCs.

As handled by the study authors: Cell counts per sample came from amplifying reference gene primers. Sequencing was performed with immunoSEQ multiplex PCR; in TCRdb, only in-frame clones are kept and a portion is missing. V and J calls and clone size are as listed in that table; D and trimming were resolved from the DNA. The table records 35,000 to 40,000 clones, 75% to 90% of them present only once. Per germline, CDR1 SGHTA and CDR2 FQGNSA. This CDR3 is 16 amino acids long. The V gene lost 0 bases and the J gene lost 7 bases, with 16 bases spanning the gap. This sequence originates from a man between 65 and 85 years old with acute or convalescent COVID-19. Sequenced sample: peripheral blood. J is TRBJ1-5 and V is TRBV7-2; D uncertain. The CDR3 coding sequence is TGTGCCAGCAGCTTAGCGTCTTCCGGTATAGAACAGCCCCAGCATTTT. It translates to CASSLASSGIEQPQHF.